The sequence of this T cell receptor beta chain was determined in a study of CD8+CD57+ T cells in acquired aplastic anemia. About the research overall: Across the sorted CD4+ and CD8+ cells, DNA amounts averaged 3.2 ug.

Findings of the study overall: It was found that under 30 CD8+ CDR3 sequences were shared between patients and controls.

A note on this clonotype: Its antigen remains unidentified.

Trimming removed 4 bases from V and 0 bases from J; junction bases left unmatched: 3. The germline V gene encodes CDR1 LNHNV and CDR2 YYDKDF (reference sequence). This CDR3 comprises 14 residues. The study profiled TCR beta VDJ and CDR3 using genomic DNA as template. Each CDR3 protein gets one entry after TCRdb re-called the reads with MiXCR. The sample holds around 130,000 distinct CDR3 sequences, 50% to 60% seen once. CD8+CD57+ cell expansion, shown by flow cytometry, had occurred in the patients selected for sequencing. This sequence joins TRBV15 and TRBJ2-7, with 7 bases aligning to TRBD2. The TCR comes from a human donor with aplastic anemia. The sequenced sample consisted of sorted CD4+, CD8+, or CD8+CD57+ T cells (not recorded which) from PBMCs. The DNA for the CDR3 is TGTGCCACCAGCATATTAGCGGGCTCCTACGAGCAGTACTTC. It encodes CATSILAGSYEQYF.